One and the same sample provided the 11 T cell receptor beta chains below, sequenced in a study of tumor T cells in aggressive B-cell lymphoma. Assay: immunoSEQ multiplex PCR; the TCRdb copy retains only in-frame clones and omits some. The sample carries some 1,500 clones, more than 65% recorded once. The source material was tumor tissue. Every receptor here comes from an adult with diffuse large B cell lymphoma.

The chain's CDR3 is CASSQPRQGKAYEQYF. DNA for the CDR3: TGCGCCAGCAGCCAACCCAGACAGGGGAAAGCCTACGAGCAGTACTTC. The rearrangement links TRBV4-1 to TRBJ2-7, with 8 bases identical to TRBD1. The CDR3 is 16 amino acids. The trim removed 2 bases at V and 2 bases at J, leaving 8 bases unmatched. In germline, CDR1 is MGHRA, CDR2 YSYEKL.

This sequence joins TRBV6-6 and TRBJ1-5, with D hard to call. Looked up from germline, CDR1 is MNHNY and CDR2 is SVGAGI (reference sequence). This CDR3 spans 13 amino acids. Trimming pared 6 bases from V and 1 base from J, leaving 7 bases between. The CDR3 is CASSDTSNQPQHF. DNA of the CDR3: TGTGCCAGCAGCGACACCAGCAATCAGCCCCAGCATTTT.

The J gene is TRBJ2-7, the V gene TRBV7-9, with no clear D. This CDR3 comprises 14 residues. Germline assignment: CDR1 SEHNR and CDR2 FQNEAQ (reference sequence). V lost 5 bases, J lost 6 bases, and 17 bases lay in between. The CDR3 nucleotides are TGTGCCAGCAGCACCTGGTCAAGTACGGGCGAGCAGTACTTC. Its protein product is CASSTWSSTGEQYF.

J is TRBJ2-7 and V is TRBV11-2; 10 bases align to TRBD2. V lost 2 bases to trimming and J lost 3 bases; unmatched junction nucleotides: 1. This CDR3 is built from 14 residues. Germline loops: CDR1 SGHAT, CDR2 FQNNGV. The CDR3 sequence is CASSLLAGDYEQYF. The CDR3 DNA is TGTGCCAGCAGCTTACTAGCGGGGGACTACGAGCAGTACTTC.

This CDR3 is CASSPNRDRGAGITYEQYV. CDR3 sequence (DNA): TGCGCCAGCAGTCCAAACCGGGACAGGGGCGCAGGGATAACCTACGAGCAGTACGTC. The J gene is TRBJ2-7, the V gene TRBV23-1; TRBD1 matches 10 bases. TRBV23-1 is identified as an open reading frame with a role that is uncertain. V shed 4 bases and J 2 bases; nucleotides not matched to a gene: 17. The CDR3 is made up of 19 amino acids.

The rearrangement links TRBV4-3 to TRBJ1-5; 10 positions agree with TRBD1. The ends lost 3 bases at V and 7 bases at J; junction bases unmatched: 6. From germline, CDR1 is LGHNA and CDR2 YSLEER. The CDR3 runs 15 residues. The CDR3 DNA sequence: TGCGCCAGCAGCCAGGGGACAGGGGTAGGACAGCCCCAGCATTTT. Translated: CASSQGTGVGQPQHF.

The table lists this clone with a few counts. V is TRBV15 and J is TRBJ1-3; 8 positions agree with TRBD1. The V segment lost 2 bases and the J segment 4 bases; nucleotides outside the gene matches: 7. Per germline, CDR1 LNHNV and CDR2 YYDKDF (reference sequence). The CDR3 runs to 16 residues. The CDR3 bases are TGTGCCACCAGCAGAAACTCCAGGGGGCTGGGAAACACCATATATTTT. It translates to CATSRNSRGLGNTIYF.

This clone was found once. The chain employs TRBV9 and TRBJ1-1; a possible D gene is TRBD1 (5 bases). With 0 bases removed from V and 0 bases from J, the gap between germline ends came to 12 bases. CDR1 is SGDLS and CDR2 is YYNGEE in the germline V gene. CDR3 length: 16 amino acids. This CDR3 is CASSVGTLNMNTEAFF. As DNA, the CDR3 is TGTGCCAGCAGCGTAGGGACACTAAACATGAACACTGAAGCTTTCTTT.

As to this clone: The conserved phenylalanine or tryptophan normally closing the CDR3 is absent here, so this likely arose from a read error. The CDR3 DNA sequence: TGTGCCAGCAGTCCCGACTTCTACGAGCAGTACCTC. As protein: CASSPDFYEQYL. The V gene is TRBV27, the J gene TRBJ2-7; D is unclear. Trimming pared 5 bases from V and 3 bases from J, leaving 8 bases between. Germline V gene lookup returns CDR1 MNHEY and CDR2 SMNVEV (reference sequence). This CDR3 has 12 residues.

A single count supports this clone. The chain employs TRBV2 and TRBJ2-7; 9 nucleotides align to TRBD1. The CDR3 contains 15 residues. Germline-derived CDR1 and CDR2 are SNHLY and FYNNEI. The V and J ends lost 5 bases and 3 bases, in that order; junction bases with no gene match: 8. The CDR3 spells CASSPLGQGYYEQYF. CDR3 coding DNA: TGTGCCAGCAGTCCGCTGGGACAGGGCTACTACGAGCAGTACTTC.

This clone was found once. V gene TRBV4-3 combines with J gene TRBJ2-1; 8 bases are shared with TRBD2. In germline, CDR1 is LGHNA, CDR2 YSLEER. V lost 3 bases and J lost 7; bases outside the gene matches: 8. The CDR3 runs to 15 residues. The CDR3 bases are TGCGCCAGCAGCCACCCATGGGGGACTAGTAATGAGCAGTTCTTC. Translated: CASSHPWGTSNEQFF.